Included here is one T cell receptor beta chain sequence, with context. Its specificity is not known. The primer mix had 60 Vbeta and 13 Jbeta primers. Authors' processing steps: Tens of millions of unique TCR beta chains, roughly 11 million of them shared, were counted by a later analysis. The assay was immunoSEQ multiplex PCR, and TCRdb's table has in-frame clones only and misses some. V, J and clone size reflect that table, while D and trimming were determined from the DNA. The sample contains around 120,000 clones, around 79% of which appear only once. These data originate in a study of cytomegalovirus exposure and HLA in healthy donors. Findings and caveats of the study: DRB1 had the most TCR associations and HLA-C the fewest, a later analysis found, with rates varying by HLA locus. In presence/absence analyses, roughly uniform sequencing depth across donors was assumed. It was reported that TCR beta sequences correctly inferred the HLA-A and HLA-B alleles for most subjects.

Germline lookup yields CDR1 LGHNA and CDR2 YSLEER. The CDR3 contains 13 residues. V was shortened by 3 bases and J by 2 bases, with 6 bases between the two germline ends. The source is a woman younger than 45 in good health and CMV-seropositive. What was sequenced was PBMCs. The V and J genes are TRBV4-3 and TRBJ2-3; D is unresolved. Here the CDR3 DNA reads TGCGCCAGCAGCCATTCGTTCACAGATACGCAGTATTTT. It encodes CASSHSFTDTQYF.